The T cell receptor beta chain described here comes from a study of T cell responses to AZD1222 COVID-19 vaccine. Libraries were prepared by immunoSEQ multiplex PCR; TCRdb keeps only in-frame clonotypes and omits some of them. Of over 100,000 clones in the sample, almost 95% were seen once. Germline V gives CDR1 SEHNR, CDR2 FQNEAQ (reference sequence). V was trimmed by 3 bases and J by 8 bases, leaving 13 bases between them. This CDR3 spans 14 amino acids. The source is an adult in good health. This chain joins TRBV7-9 and TRBJ1-4, with D tentatively TRBD1 (5 bases). Source: peripheral blood, taken on day 0 of AZD1222 vaccination. DNA for the CDR3: TGTGCCAGCAGCTTTCGTCAGGGTGGCGAAAAACTGTTTTTT. This encodes CASSFRQGGEKLFF.